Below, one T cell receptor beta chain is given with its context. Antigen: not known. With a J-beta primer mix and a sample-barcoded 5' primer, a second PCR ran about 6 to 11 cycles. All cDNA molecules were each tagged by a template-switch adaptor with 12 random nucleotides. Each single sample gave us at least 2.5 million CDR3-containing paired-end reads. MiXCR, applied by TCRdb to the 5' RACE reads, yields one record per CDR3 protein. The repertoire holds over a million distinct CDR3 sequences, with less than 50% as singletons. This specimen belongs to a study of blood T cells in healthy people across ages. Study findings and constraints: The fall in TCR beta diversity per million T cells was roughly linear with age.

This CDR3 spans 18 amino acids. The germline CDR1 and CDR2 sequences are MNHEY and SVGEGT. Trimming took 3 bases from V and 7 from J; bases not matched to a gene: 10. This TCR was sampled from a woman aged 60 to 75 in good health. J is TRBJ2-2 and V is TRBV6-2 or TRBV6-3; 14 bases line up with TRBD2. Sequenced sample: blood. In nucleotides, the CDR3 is TGTGCCAGCAGTTATAGACTAGCGGGAGGGCCTCTTGGCGGGGAGCTGTTTTTT. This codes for CASSYRLAGGPLGGELFF.